A single TCR beta chain is shown here with its context. Antigen: not known. The data were obtained in a study of T cell responses to AZD1222 COVID-19 vaccine. Study observations and caveats: Females made up more of the donors, who were largely white British, and clonal diversity may have come out too low. The reported proportion of spike-specific TCRs targeting unmutated variant regions was nearly half.

The table came from immunoSEQ multiplex PCR; TCRdb's copy has only in-frame clones and leaves some out. Here the sample spans tens of thousands of clones, about 83% being singletons. V lost 5 bases to trimming and J lost 4 bases, with 12 bases between them. Germline values: CDR1 MNHEY, CDR2 SMNVEV (reference sequence). CDR3 length: 14 amino acids. The source material was peripheral blood, sampled on day 0 of AZD1222 vaccination. The TCR was taken from an adult in good health. The rearrangement uses TRBV27 and TRBJ1-5; D unclear. The CDR3 DNA is TGTGCCAGCAGTCCCCGTGGTATAAATCAGCCCCAGCATTTT. Protein sequence: CASSPRGINQPQHF.